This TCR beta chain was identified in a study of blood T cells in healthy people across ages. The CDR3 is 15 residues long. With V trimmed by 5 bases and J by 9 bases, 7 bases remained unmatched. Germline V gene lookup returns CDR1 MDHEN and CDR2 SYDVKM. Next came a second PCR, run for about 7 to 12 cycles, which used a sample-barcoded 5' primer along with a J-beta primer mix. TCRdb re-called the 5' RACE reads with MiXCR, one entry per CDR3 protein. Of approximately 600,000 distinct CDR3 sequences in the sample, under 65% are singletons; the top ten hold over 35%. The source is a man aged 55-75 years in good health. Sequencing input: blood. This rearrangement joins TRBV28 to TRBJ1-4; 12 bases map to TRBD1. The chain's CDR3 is CASSITGTGGQKLFF. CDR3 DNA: TGTGCCAGCAGTATAACCGGGACAGGGGGCCAAAAACTGTTTTTT.